This T cell receptor (beta chain) came from a study of regulatory T cells in long-lasting Graves disease. General study findings and limits: Whereas about a thousand public clonotypes were shared by new patients, persistent patients shared more, at some 2,900.

About this clonotype itself: Its specificity is not known.

Construction of TCR beta libraries relied on iRepertoire HTBI primers and on Arm-PCR targeting CDR3 regions. MiXCR, run by TCRdb on the multiplex PCR reads, gives a single entry per CDR3 protein. Here the sample spans hundreds of thousands of distinct CDR3 sequences, approximately 15% being singletons. Time point reported: newly diagnosed GD, antithyroid drugs for less than 3 months. From RNA extracted from PBMCs, the TCR library was made. CDR3 length equals 14 residues. Germline V lookup: CDR1 SGDLS, CDR2 YYNGEE. The V and J ends lost 5 bases and 5 bases respectively, with 16 bases between them. The sample was also linked to a second study, of T cells in Graves' hyperthyroidism and ophthalmopathy.

Specimen: peripheral blood mononuclear cells (PBMCs), collected at new diagnosis, from a patient treated with antithyroid drugs. This receptor was obtained from a woman under 40 with Graves disease. The chain employs TRBV9 and TRBJ2-5; D is possibly TRBD2 (5 bases). The DNA for the CDR3 is TGTGCCAGCAGTGCACTAGTCGCGGAGGAGACCCAGTACTTC. This encodes CASSALVAEETQYF.